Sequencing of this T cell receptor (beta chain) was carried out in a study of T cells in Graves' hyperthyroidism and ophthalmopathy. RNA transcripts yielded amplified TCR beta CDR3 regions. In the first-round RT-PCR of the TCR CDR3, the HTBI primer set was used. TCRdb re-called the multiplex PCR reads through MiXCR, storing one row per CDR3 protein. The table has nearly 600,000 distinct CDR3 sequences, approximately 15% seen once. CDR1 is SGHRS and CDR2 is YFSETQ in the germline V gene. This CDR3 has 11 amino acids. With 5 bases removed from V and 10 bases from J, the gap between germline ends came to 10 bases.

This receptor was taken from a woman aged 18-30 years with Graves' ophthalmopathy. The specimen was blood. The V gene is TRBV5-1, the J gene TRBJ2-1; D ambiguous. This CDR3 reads CASRAGQEQFF. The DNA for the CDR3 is TGCGCCAGCAGGGCAGGCCAAGAGCAGTTCTTC.